Detailed here is one TCR beta chain. Sequencing used immunoSEQ multiplex PCR; TCRdb keeps in-frame clones, though not all of them. The table lists roughly 160,000 clones, about 90% of them singletons. This record comes from a study of T cell responses to AZD1222 COVID-19 vaccine. CDR1 SEHNR and CDR2 FQNEAQ come from the germline V gene (reference sequence). The V end was cut by 7 bases, the J end by 1 base, with 15 bases between. There are 15 residues in the CDR3. The gene calls are TRBV7-9 and TRBJ2-3; TRBD1 or TRBD2 may be the D gene (5 bases each). The starting material was peripheral blood, obtained on day 0 of AZD1222 vaccination. The receptor was isolated from an adult in good health. The CDR3 coding sequence is TGTGCCAGCACCCGGGACCCACAAGGCACAGATACGCAGTATTTT. Its protein product is CASTRDPQGTDTQYF. Combining the CDR3 with reference TRBV7-9 and TRBJ2-3 gives the whole variable domain DTGVSQNPRHKITKRGQNVTFRCDPISEHNRLYWYRQTLGQGPEFLTYFQNEAQLEKSRLLSDRFSAERPKGSFSTLEIQRTEQGDSAMYLCASTRDPQGTDTQYFGPGTRLTVL.